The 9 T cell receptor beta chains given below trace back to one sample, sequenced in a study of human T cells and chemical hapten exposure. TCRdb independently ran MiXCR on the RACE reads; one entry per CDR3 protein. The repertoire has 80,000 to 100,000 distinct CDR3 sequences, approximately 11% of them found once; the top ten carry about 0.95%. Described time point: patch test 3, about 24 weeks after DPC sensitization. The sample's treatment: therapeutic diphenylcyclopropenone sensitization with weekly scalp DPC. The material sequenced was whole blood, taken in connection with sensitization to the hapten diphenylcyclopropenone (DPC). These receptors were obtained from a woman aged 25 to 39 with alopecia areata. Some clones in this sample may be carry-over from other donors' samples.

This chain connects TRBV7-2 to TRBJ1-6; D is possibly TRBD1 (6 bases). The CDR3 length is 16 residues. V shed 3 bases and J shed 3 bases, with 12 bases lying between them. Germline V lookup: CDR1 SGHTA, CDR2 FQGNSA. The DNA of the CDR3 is TGTGCCAGCAGCTTTGCCGGGGGCGGCTATAATTCACCCCTCCACTTT. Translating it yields CASSFAGGGYNSPLHF.

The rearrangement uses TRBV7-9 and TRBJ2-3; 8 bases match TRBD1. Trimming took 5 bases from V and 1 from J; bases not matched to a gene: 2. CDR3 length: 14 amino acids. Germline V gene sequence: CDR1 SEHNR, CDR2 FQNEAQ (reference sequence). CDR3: CASSPGQGTDTQYF. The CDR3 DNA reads TGTGCCAGCAGCCCGGGACAGGGCACAGATACGCAGTATTTT.

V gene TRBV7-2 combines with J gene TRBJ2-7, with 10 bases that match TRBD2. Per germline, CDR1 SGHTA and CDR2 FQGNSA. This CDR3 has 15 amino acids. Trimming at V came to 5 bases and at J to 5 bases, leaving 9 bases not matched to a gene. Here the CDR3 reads CASSRRGTSVNEQYF. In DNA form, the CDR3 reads TGTGCCAGCAGCCGTAGGGGGACTAGCGTTAACGAGCAGTACTTC.

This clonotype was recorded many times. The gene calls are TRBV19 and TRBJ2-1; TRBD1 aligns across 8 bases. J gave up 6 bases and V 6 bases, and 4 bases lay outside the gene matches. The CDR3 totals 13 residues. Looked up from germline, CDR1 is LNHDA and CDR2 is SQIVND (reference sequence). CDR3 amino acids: CASRPTGGNEQFF. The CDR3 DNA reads TGTGCCAGTAGGCCCACAGGGGGCAATGAGCAGTTCTTC.

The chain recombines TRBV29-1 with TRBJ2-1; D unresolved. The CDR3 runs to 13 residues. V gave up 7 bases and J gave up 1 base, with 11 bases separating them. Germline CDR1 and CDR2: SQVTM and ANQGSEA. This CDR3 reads CSASLTSYNEQFF. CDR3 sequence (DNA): TGCAGCGCGTCCTTAACATCCTACAATGAGCAGTTCTTC.

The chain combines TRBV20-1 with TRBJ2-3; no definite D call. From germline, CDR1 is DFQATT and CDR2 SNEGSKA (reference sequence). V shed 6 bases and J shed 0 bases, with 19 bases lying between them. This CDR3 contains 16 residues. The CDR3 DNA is TGCAGTGCGTCCTTTCCTGAGGAAGCTAGCACAGATACGCAGTATTTT. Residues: CSASFPEEASTDTQYF.

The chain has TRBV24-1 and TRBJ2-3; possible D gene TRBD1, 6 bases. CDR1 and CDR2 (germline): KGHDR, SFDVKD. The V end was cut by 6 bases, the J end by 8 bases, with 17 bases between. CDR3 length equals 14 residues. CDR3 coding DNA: TGTGCCACCAGTTCGGCAGGGGAGTTGGGTACGCAGTATTTT. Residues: CATSSAGELGTQYF.

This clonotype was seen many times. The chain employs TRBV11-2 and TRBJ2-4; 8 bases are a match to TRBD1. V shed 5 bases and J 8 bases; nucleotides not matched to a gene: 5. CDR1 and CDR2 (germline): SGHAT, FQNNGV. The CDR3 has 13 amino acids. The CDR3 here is CASSRDRTYIQYF. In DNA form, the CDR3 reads TGTGCCAGCAGCCGGGACAGGACGTACATTCAGTACTTC. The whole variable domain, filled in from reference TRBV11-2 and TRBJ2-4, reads EAGVAQSPRYKIIEKRQSVAFWCNPISGHATLYWYQQILGQGPKLLIQFQNNGVVDDSQLPKDRFSAERLKGVDSTLKIQPAKLEDSAVYLCASSRDRTYIQYFGAGTRLSVL.

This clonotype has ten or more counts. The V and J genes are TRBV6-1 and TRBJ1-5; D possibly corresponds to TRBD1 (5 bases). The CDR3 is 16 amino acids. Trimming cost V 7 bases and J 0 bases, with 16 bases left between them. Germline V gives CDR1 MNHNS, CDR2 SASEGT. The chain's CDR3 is CASIEGTPDSNQPQHF. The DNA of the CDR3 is TGTGCCAGCATTGAGGGGACCCCAGATAGCAATCAGCCCCAGCATTTT.